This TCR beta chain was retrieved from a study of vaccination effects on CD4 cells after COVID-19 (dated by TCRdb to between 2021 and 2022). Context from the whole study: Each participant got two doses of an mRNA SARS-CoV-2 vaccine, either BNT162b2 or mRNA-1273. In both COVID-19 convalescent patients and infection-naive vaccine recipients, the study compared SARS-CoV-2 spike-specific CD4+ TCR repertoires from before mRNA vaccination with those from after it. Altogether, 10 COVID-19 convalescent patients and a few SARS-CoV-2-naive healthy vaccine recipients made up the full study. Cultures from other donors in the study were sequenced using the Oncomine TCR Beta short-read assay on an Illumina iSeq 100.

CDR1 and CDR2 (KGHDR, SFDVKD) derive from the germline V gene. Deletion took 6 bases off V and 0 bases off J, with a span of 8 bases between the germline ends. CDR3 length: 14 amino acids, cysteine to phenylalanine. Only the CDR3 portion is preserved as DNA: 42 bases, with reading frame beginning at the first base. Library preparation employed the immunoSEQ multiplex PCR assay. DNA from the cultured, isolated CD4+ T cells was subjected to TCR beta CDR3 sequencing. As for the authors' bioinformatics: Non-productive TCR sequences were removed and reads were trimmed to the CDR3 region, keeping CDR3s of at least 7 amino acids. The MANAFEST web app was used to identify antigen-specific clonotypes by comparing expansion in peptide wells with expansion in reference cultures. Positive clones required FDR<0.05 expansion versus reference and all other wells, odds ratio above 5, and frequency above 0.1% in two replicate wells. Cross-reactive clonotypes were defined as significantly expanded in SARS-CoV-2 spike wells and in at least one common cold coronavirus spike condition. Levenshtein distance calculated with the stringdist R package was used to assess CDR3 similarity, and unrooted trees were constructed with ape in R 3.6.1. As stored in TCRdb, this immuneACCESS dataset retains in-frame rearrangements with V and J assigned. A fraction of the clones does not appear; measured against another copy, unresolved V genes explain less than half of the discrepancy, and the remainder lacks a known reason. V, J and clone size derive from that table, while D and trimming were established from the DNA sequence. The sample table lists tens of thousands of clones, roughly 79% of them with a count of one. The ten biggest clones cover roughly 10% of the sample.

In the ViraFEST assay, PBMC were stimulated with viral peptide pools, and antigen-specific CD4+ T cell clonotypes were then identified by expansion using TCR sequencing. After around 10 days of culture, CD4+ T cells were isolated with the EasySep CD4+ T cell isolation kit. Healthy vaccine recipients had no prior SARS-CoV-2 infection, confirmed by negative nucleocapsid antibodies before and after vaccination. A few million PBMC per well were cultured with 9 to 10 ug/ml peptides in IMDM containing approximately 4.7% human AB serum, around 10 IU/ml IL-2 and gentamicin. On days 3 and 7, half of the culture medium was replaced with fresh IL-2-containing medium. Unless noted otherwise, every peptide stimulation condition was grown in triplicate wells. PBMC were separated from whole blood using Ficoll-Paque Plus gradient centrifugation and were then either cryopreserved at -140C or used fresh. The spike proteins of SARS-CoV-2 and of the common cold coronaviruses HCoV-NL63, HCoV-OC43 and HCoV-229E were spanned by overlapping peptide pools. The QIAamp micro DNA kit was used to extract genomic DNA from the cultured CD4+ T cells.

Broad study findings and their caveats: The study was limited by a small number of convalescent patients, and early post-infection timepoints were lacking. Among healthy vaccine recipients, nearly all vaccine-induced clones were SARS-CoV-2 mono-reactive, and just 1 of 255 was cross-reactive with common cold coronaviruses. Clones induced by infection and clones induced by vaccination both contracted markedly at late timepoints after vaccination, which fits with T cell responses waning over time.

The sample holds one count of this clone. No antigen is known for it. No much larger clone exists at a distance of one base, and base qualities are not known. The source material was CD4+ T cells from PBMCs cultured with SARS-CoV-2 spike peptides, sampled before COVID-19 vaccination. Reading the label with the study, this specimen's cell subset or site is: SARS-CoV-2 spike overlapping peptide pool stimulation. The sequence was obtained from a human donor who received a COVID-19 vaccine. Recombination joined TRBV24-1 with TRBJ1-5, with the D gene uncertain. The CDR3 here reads CATSITDSNQPQHF. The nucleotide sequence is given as TGTGCCACCAGTATTACAGATAGCAATCAGCCCCAGCATTTT.